These T cell receptor beta chains were read from a single sample in a study of cytomegalovirus exposure and HLA in healthy donors. Sequencing was performed with immunoSEQ multiplex PCR; in TCRdb, only in-frame clones are kept and a portion is missing. The sample has about 180,000 clones; 77% are singletons. Sequencing was done on a sample of PBMCs. The receptors come from a woman between 55 and 75 years old in good health and CMV-seropositive. The CDR3 runs from the conserved cysteine through the conserved F or W. D genes are given only for firm matches.

17,TRBD2,TRBV28,TRBJ2-4,CASSPRGGIQVIGMQYF,TGTGCCAGCAGTCCTAGGGGAGGGATACAAGTTATTGGGATGCAGTACTTC
16,-,TRBV7-8,TRBJ1-6,CASSLVGQSYNSPLHF,TGTGCCAGCAGCTTAGTTGGGCAGAGCTATAATTCACCCCTCCACTTT
16,-,TRBV5-6,TRBJ1-1,CASSLGFLAMNTEAFF,TGTGCCAGCAGCTTGGGGTTTCTGGCCATGAACACTGAAGCTTTCTTT
13,TRBD1,TRBV27,TRBJ1-3,CASSLSDRGPVHF,TGTGCCAGCAGTTTATCGGACAGGGGCCCAGTACATTTT
15,-,TRBV6-6,TRBJ2-1,CASRERGTPYNEQFF,TGTGCCAGCCGAGAGAGGGGGACACCGTACAATGAGCAGTTCTTC
12,-,TRBV7-9,TRBJ1-5,CASSSSTRPQHF,TGTGCCAGCAGCTCGTCCACGCGGCCCCAGCATTTT
18,-,TRBV14,TRBJ2-1,CASSQVALAIISYNEQFF,TGTGCCAGCAGCCAAGTCGCCCTAGCAATCATCTCCTACAATGAGCAGTTCTTC
15,-,TRBV11-2,TRBJ1-4,CASSRTPATNEKLFF,TGTGCCAGCAGCCGAACACCTGCAACTAATGAAAAACTGTTTTTT
16,-,TRBV5-1,TRBJ2-2,CASSFSASALTGELFF,TGCGCCAGCAGCTTCAGCGCCAGCGCGCTCACCGGGGAGCTGTTTTTT
14,TRBD2,TRBV7-8,TRBJ2-3,CASRNPGRADTQYF,TGTGCCAGCCGCAATCCCGGGAGGGCAGATACGCAGTATTTT
13,-,TRBV6-5,TRBJ1-1,CASSNTLQGSAFF,TGTGCCAGCAGTAATACCCTACAGGGTTCGGCTTTCTTT